These T cell receptor beta chains were read from a single sample in a study of T cell responses to AZD1222 COVID-19 vaccine. Here immunoSEQ multiplex PCR was the method, and the copy in TCRdb shows in-frame clones only, minus some. The top ten clones hold 2% to 2.5% of a sample with 90,000 to 120,000 clones, roughly 87% of them seen once. The material sequenced was peripheral blood, taken 28 days after the second AZD1222 dose. Every receptor here comes from an adult who received the AZD1222 COVID-19 vaccine. Both conserved end residues are part of each CDR3. The D gene is left open where the match is weak. Clone size is shown for a subset of rows, as once, few, many or a class of expanded clone.

>-|TRBV27|TRBJ2-3|13|-
CASSDAGADTQYF
TGTGCCAGCAGTGACGCAGGGGCAGATACGCAGTATTTT
>-|TRBV9|TRBJ2-7|14|-
CASSVGPRVDEQYF
TGTGCCAGCAGCGTAGGACCGAGGGTGGACGAGCAGTACTTC
>-|TRBV25-1|TRBJ2-5|13|-
CASSEFGQETQYF
TGTGCCAGCAGTGAATTTGGGCAAGAGACCCAGTACTTC
>-|TRBV2|TRBJ1-5|14|TRBD1
CASRRDRGRQPQHF
TGTGCCAGCAGACGCGACAGGGGACGGCAGCCCCAGCATTTT
>-|TRBV28|TRBJ2-1|14|TRBD1
CASRRDRSYNEQFF
TGTGCCAGCCGTAGGGACAGATCCTACAATGAGCAGTTCTTC
>-|TRBV28|TRBJ1-5|16|-
CASSLGFNRVHQPQHF
TGTGCCAGCAGTTTAGGGTTTAACAGGGTGCATCAGCCCCAGCATTTT
>-|TRBV7-6|TRBJ1-1|12|-
CASSLGRTEAFF
TGTGCCAGCAGCTTAGGTAGGACTGAAGCTTTCTTT
>-|TRBV19|TRBJ1-5|13|TRBD1
CASGTGSNQPQHF
TGTGCCAGCGGGACAGGAAGCAATCAGCCCCAGCATTTT
>few|TRBV21-1|TRBJ2-5|17|-
CASSKVLGLAGKETQYF
TGTGCCAGCAGCAAAGTTTTAGGACTAGCGGGAAAAGAGACCCAGTACTTC
>-|TRBV11-2|TRBJ1-6|18|-
CASSLYRDGSSYNSPLHF
TGTGCCAGCAGCTTATACCGGGACGGTAGCTCCTATAATTCACCCCTCCACTTT
>-|TRBV6-5|TRBJ1-4|14|-
CASRYRETNEKLFF
TGTGCCAGCAGATACAGGGAAACTAATGAAAAACTGTTTTTT
>-|TRBV20-1|TRBJ2-7|15|TRBD2
CSASPTSGISYEQYF
TGCAGTGCTAGTCCCACTAGCGGGATATCCTACGAGCAGTACTTC
>-|TRBV12-3/TRBV12-4|TRBJ1-2|13|TRBD1
CASSPGTGGGYTF
TGTGCCAGCAGTCCTGGGACAGGGGGAGGCTACACCTTC
>-|TRBV28|TRBJ1-5|11|-
CASSRFQPQHF
TGTGCCAGCAGTCGGTTTCAGCCCCAGCATTTT
>-|TRBV28|TRBJ1-2|13|TRBD1
CAGTQGDNYGYTF
TGTGCCGGGACTCAGGGGGATAACTATGGCTACACCTTC
>once|TRBV5-5|TRBJ1-5|14|-
CASSLSGESQPQHF
TGTGCCAGCAGCTTATCGGGGGAATCTCAGCCCCAGCATTTT
>-|TRBV9|TRBJ1-6|13|-
CASSVEPGVTLHF
TGTGCCAGCAGCGTAGAGCCGGGAGTTACCCTCCACTTT
>-|TRBV11-2|TRBJ2-7|16|TRBD2
CASSSMTSGSRYEQYF
TGTGCCAGCAGCTCGATGACTAGCGGGAGTCGCTACGAGCAGTACTTC
>once|TRBV6-5|TRBJ2-1|14|TRBD2
CASSYWGLANEQFF
TGTGCCAGCAGTTACTGGGGACTAGCAAATGAGCAGTTCTTC
>-|TRBV7-2|TRBJ2-7|13|-
CASSWLKGYEQYF
TGTGCCAGCAGCTGGTTAAAGGGTTACGAGCAGTACTTC
>-|TRBV4-1|TRBJ2-1|16|TRBD2
CASSQESGRAKNEQFF
TGCGCCAGCAGCCAAGAATCCGGGAGGGCTAAAAATGAGCAGTTCTTC
>-|TRBV5-1|TRBJ2-7|14|TRBD1
CASSLLDRAYEQYF
TGCGCCAGCAGCTTGCTAGACAGGGCCTACGAGCAGTACTTC
>once|TRBV28|TRBJ1-4|15|TRBD1
CASSSIQGANEKLFF
TGTGCCAGCAGTTCGATACAGGGGGCCAATGAAAAACTGTTTTTT
>once|TRBV7-9|TRBJ1-5|13|-
CASSLGTQSAQHF
TGTGCCAGCAGCTTAGGGACCCAATCGGCCCAGCATTTT
>-|TRBV27|TRBJ1-6|15|-
CASREDGNYNSPLHF
TGTGCCAGCAGAGAGGACGGGAACTATAATTCACCCCTCCACTTT
>-|TRBV18|TRBJ2-1|16|TRBD2
CASSPELAGGTNEQFF
TGTGCCAGCTCACCTGAATTAGCGGGAGGGACCAATGAGCAGTTCTTC
>-|TRBV7-3|TRBJ2-2|11|-
CASSYTGELFF
TGTGCCAGCAGCTACACCGGGGAGCTGTTTTTT